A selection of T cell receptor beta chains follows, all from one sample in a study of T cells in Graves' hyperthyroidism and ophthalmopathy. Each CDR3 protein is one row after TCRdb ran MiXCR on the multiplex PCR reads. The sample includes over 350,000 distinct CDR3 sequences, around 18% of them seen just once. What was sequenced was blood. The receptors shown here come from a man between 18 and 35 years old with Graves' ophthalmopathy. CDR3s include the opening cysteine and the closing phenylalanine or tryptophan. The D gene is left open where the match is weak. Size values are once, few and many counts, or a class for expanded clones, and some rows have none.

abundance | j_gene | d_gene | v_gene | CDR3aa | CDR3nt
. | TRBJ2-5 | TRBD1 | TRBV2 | CASSAHRDRGLEETQYF | TGTGCCAGCAGCGCCCACCGGGACAGGGGGCTTGAAGAGACCCAGTACTTC
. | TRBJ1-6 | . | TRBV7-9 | CASSLASRDTNSPLHF | TGTGCCAGCAGCTTAGCTTCCCGGGACACAAATTCACCCCTCCACTTT
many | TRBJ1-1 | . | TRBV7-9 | CASSRQPPNTEAFF | TGTGCCAGCAGCAGACAGCCTCCGAACACTGAAGCTTTCTTT
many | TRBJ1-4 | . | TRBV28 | CASSVGPTFNEKLFF | TGTGCCAGCAGTGTGGGGCCGACCTTTAATGAAAAACTGTTTTTT
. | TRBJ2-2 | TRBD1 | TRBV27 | CASGWTGNGELFF | TGTGCCAGCGGTTGGACAGGGAACGGGGAGCTGTTTTTT
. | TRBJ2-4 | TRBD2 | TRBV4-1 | CASSPGLAGELAKNIQYF | TGCGCCAGCAGCCCGGGACTAGCGGGGGAGCTAGCCAAAAACATTCAGTACTTC
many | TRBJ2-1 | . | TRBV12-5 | CASGDNQLFGNEQFF | TGTGCTAGTGGTGACAATCAACTATTCGGCAATGAGCAGTTCTTC
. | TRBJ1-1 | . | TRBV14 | CASSQWGSGAFF | TGTGCCAGCAGCCAGTGGGGCAGCGGAGCTTTCTTT
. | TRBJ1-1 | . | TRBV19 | CASTSRVGSTEAFF | TGTGCCAGTACCTCCAGGGTAGGGTCCACTGAAGCTTTCTTT
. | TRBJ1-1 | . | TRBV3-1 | CASSQAGWATEAFF | TGTGCCAGCAGCCAAGCAGGGTGGGCCACTGAAGCTTTCTTT
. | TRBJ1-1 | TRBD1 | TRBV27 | CASADRVKAFF | TGTGCCAGCGCTGACAGGGTTAAAGCTTTCTTT
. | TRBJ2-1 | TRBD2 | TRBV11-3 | CASSLGHGGGDRFEQFF | TGTGCCAGCAGCTTAGGTCATGGGGGGGGGGACCGGTTTGAGCAGTTCTTC
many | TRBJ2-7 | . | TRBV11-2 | CASTGGLYEQYF | TGTGCCAGCACCGGGGGACTTTACGAGCAGTACTTC
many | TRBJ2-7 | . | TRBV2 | CASSDTAVVSSYEQYF | TGTGCCAGCAGTGATACCGCCGTAGTAAGCTCCTACGAGCAGTACTTC
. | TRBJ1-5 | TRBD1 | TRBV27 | CASSPDRNLNQPQHF | TGTGCCAGCAGTCCGGACAGGAATTTAAATCAGCCCCAGCATTTT
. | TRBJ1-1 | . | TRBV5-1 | CASSYPGPEAFF | TGCGCCAGCAGCTATCCGGGACCTGAAGCTTTCTTT
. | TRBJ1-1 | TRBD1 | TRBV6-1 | CASVPGGKEGTEAFF | TGTGCCAGCGTCCCAGGGGGGAAGGAGGGCACTGAAGCTTTCTTT
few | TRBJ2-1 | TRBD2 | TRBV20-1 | CSARDLLAGHSYNEQFF | TGCAGTGCTAGAGATCTCCTAGCGGGGCACTCCTACAATGAGCAGTTCTTC
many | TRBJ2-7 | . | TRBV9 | CASSVGPEGSEQYF | TGTGCCAGCAGCGTAGGCCCCGAGGGGAGCGAGCAGTACTTC
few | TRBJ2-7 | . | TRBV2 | CASTPTEGRYEQYF | TGTGCCAGCACCCCGACCGAGGGCCGCTACGAGCAGTACTTC
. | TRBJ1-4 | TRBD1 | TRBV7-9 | CASSGGTGEEKLFF | TGTGCCAGCAGTGGGGGGACAGGGGAAGAAAAACTGTTTTTT
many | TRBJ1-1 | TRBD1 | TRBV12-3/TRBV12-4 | CASSRPGTGMNTEAFF | TGTGCCAGCAGTCGTCCCGGGACAGGGATGAACACTGAAGCTTTCTTT
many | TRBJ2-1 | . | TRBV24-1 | CATSDSPGRGPYNEQFF | TGTGCCACCAGTGATTCCCCGGGACGGGGACCTTACAATGAGCAGTTCTTC
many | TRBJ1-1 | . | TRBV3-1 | CASTPWGENTEAFF | TGTGCCAGCACCCCGTGGGGAGAGAACACTGAAGCTTTCTTT
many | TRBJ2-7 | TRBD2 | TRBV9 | CASSVGAGGNEQYF | TGTGCCAGCAGCGTAGGGGCCGGGGGGAACGAGCAGTACTTC
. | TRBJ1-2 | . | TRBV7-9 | CASSSTGYTNYGYTF | TGTGCCAGCAGCTCGACAGGTTACACTAACTATGGCTACACCTTC